The 4 T cell receptor beta chains listed next were all sequenced from one sample in a study of cytomegalovirus exposure and HLA in healthy donors. PCR amplification relied on 60 Vbeta primers (plus 13 Jbeta primers). Sequencing used immunoSEQ multiplex PCR; TCRdb keeps in-frame clones, though not all of them. The sample has more than 150,000 clones; 80% are singletons. Sequences were obtained from PBMCs. The receptors derive from a woman between 45 and 65 years old in good health and CMV-seropositive.

Regarding this clone: This sample includes further DNA sequences coding for the same CDR3. The DNA for the CDR3 is TGTGCCAGTAGCCCAACTAGCAATGAGCAGTTCTTC. It encodes CASSPTSNEQFF. The chain joins TRBV7-6 to TRBJ2-1, with TRBD2 as a possible D gene (5 bases). V dropped 9 bases and J dropped 6 bases, with 12 bases sitting between them. The germline CDR1 and CDR2 sequences are SGHVS and FNYEAQ. The CDR3 length is 12 residues.

This clone was picked up a small number of times. The chain combines TRBV18 with TRBJ2-7; D is uncertain. The CDR3 extends over 12 amino acids. Germline CDR1 reads KGHSH; CDR2 reads LQKENI. With 4 bases removed from V and 1 base from J, the gap between germline ends came to 5 bases. The CDR3 region is CASSHGSYEQYF. The CDR3 region has the DNA TGTGCCAGCTCACACGGGTCCTACGAGCAGTACTTC.

Here the CDR3 reads CASSPELMGSQHGYTF. In DNA form, the CDR3 reads TGTGCCAGCTCACCAGAACTGATGGGCAGTCAACATGGCTACACCTTC. The gene calls are TRBV18 and TRBJ1-2; unclear D gene. Germline-derived CDR1 and CDR2 are KGHSH and LQKENI. This CDR3 comprises 16 residues. The V and J ends lost 2 bases and 6 bases respectively, with 19 bases between them.

This chain joins TRBV11-2 and TRBJ2-5; TRBD1 aligns across 9 bases. The J call may be mistaken, given a closer DNA end match to TRBJ2-7. Germline assignment: CDR1 SGHAT and CDR2 FQNNGV. The CDR3 is made up of 13 amino acids. The CDR3: CASSTGTGTEQYF. DNA for the CDR3: TGTGCCAGCAGCACCGGGACAGGGACCGAGCAGTACTTC.